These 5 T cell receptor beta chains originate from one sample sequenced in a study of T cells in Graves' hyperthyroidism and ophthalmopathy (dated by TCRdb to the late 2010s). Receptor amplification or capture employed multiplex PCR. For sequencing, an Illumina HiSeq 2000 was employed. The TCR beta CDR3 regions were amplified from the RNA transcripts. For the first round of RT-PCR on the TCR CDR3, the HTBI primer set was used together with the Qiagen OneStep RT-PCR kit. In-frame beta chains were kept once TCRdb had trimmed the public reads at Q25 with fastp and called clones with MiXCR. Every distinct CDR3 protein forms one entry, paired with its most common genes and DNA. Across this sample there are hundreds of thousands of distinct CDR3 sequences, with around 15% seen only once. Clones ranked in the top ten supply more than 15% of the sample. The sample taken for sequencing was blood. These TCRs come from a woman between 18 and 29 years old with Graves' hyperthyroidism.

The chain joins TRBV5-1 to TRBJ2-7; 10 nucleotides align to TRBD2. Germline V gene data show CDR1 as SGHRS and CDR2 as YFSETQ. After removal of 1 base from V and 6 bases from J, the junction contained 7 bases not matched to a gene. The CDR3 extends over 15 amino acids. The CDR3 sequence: CASSLRLAGDGEQYF. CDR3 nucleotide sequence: TGCGCCAGCAGCTTGCGCCTAGCGGGAGATGGCGAGCAGTACTTC.

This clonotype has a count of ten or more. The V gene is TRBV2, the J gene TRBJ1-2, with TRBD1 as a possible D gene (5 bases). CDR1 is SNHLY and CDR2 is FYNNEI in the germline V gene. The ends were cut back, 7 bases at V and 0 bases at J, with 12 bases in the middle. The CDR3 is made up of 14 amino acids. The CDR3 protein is CASIGAETNYGYTF. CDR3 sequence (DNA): TGTGCCAGCATAGGGGCCGAAACTAACTATGGCTACACCTTC.

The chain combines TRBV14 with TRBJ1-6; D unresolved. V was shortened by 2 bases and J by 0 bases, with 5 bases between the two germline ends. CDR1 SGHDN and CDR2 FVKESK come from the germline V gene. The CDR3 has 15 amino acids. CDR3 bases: TGTGCCAGCAGCCAAATCGGCTCCTATAATTCACCCCTCCACTTT. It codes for CASSQIGSYNSPLHF.

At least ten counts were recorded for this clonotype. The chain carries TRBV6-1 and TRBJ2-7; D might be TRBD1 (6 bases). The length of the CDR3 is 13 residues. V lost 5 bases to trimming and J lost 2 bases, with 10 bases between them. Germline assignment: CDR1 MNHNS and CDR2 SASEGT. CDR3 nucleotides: TGTGCCAGCAGTAGACAGGACGCCTACGAGCAGTACTTC. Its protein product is CASSRQDAYEQYF.

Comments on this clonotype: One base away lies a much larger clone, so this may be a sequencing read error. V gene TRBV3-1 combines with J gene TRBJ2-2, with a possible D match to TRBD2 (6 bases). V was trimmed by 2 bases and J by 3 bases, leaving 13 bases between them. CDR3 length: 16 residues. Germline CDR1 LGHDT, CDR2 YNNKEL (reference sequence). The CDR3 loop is CASSQTTGADTGELFF. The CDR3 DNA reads TGTGCCAGCAGCCAAACGACGGGAGCGGACACCGGGGAGCTGTTTTTT.